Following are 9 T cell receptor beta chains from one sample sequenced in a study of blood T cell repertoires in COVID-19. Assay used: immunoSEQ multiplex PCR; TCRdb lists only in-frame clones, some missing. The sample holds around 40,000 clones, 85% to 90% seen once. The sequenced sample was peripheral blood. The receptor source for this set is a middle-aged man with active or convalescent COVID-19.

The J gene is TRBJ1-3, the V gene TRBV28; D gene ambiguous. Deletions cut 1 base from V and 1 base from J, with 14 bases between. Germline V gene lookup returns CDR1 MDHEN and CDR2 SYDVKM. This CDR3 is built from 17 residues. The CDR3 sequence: CASSLSGEEFSGNTIYF. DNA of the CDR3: TGTGCCAGCAGTTTATCCGGTGAAGAATTTTCTGGAAACACCATATATTTT.

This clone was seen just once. The CDR3 DNA is TGTGCCACCAGTGATTCATACCCCGGGACTAGCGGGAACAATGAGCAGTTCTTC. Translated: CATSDSYPGTSGNNEQFF. The chain uses TRBV24-1 and TRBJ2-1; 13 nucleotides line up with TRBD2. CDR3 size: 18 residues. V was pared by 2 bases and J by 5 bases, with 8 bases of the junction left unmatched. Germline CDR1 is KGHDR and CDR2 is SFDVKD.

The CDR3 DNA reads as TGTGCCAGTAGTATAGGGGGCAGAAACACCAATTCACCCCTCCACTTT. This sequence encodes CASSIGGRNTNSPLHF. The chain carries TRBV19 and TRBJ1-6, with TRBD1 as a possible D gene (5 bases). The CDR3 is made up of 16 amino acids. Deletions cut 1 base from V and 7 bases from J, with 14 bases between. Germline CDR1 LNHDA, CDR2 SQIVND (reference sequence).

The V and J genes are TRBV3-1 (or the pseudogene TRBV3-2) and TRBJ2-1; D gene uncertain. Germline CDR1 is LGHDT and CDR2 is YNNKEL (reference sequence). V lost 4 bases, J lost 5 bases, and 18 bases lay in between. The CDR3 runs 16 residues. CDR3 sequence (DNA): TGTGCCAGCAGCCCACACCCCCTATTAAGCGACAATGAGCAGTTCTTC. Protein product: CASSPHPLLSDNEQFF.

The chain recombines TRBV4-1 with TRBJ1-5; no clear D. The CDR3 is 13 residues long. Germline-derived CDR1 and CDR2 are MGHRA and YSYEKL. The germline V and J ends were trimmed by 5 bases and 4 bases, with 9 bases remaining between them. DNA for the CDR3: TGCGCCAGCAGCTCGCGGCCTAATCAGCCCCAGCATTTT. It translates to CASSSRPNQPQHF.

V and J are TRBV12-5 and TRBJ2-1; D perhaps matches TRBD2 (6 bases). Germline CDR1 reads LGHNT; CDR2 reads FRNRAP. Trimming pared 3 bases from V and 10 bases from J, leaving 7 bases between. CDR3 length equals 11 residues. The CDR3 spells CASGLREEQFF. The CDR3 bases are TGTGCTAGTGGTTTACGGGAGGAGCAGTTCTTC.

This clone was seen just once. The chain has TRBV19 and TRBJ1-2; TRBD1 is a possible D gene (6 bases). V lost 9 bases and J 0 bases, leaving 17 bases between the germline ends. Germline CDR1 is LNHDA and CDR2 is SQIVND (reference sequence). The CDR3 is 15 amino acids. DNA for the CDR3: TGTGCCAGCCTCAGGGGCTCCTCGGCTAACTATGGCTACACCTTC. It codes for CASLRGSSANYGYTF. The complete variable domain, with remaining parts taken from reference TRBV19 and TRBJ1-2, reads DGGITQSPKYLFRKEGQNVTLSCEQNLNHDAMYWYRQDPGQGLRLIYYSQIVNDFQKGDIAEGYSVSREKKESFPLTVTSAQKNPTAFYLCASLRGSSANYGYTFGSGTRLTVV.

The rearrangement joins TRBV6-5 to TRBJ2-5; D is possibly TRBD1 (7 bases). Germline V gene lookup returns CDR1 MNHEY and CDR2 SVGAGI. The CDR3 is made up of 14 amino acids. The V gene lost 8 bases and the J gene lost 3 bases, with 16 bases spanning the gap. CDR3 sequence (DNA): TGTGCCAGCCGTTCAGTCAGGGGGGAAGAGACCCAGTACTTC. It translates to CASRSVRGEETQYF.

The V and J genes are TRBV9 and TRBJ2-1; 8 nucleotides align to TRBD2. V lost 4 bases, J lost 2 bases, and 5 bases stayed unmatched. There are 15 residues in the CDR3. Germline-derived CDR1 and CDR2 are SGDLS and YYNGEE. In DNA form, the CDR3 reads TGTGCCAGCAGCCCGGGAGGGGACCCCTACAATGAGCAGTTCTTC. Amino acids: CASSPGGDPYNEQFF.